Sequencing of this TCR beta chain was carried out in a study of T cell therapy after organ transplantation (dated by TCRdb to about 2019). In the study overall: Autologous CMV-specific T cells, expanded in vitro for around 14 days with a peptide pool of 30 HLA class I and II CMV epitopes, were used as therapy products. Patients were given up to 6 doses of T cells at 2-week intervals and were followed for 25 to 35 weeks after finishing therapy. Among the approximately 10 patients, eight were classed as clinical responders, while two were classed as nonresponders. A median of 1.92 x 10^8 CMV-specific T cells was administered to patients across 2 to 6 intravenous infusions. CD8+ T cells made up the majority of most cell therapy products, and no virus-specific CD4+ T cells were detected in those products. Multiple CMV specificities, restricted through one or more HLA alleles, were present in most of the therapy products. This study was a follow-up analysis of the TRBV repertoire from an open-label phase I trial that tested autologous CMV-specific adoptive T cell therapy in people who had received solid-organ transplants. Only about 85% of the 10 patients had long-term post-therapy samples available.

Trimming accounts for 1 base at V and 8 bases at J, while the number of junction bases matched to no gene is 11. According to the germline V gene, CDR1 reads SNHLY and CDR2 reads FYNNEI. Including the terminal cysteine and phenylalanine, the CDR3 comprises 17 residues. The CDR3 DNA has 51 bases and is translated from base 1. What the research found in general, with its limitations: Before therapy, nonresponders had marked clonal expansions, and their repertoires changed minimally after therapy. The fold change in CD8 clonality after therapy was inversely correlated with pretherapy clonality, which suggests that less biased repertoires were more open to remodeling. Assessment of confounders such as concurrent antirejection and antiviral medications was prevented by the small cohort. Reduced sample coverage from poor CD8+ T cell yield may be reflected in the few expansions detected in nonresponders. Reconstitution after therapy appeared to involve both transferred clonotypes and endogenous clonotypes that were not detected in the therapy products.

In regard to this clone: The antigen it recognizes is unknown. Base qualities are not recorded, but no much larger clone differs from it by a single base.

TRB CDR3 regions were amplified from genomic DNA with the immunoSEQ two-step, bias-controlled multiplex PCR assay. Sequencing of CDR3 libraries was carried out on an Illumina NextSeq 500. Processing in the source paper ran as follows. The immunoSEQ Analyzer platform was used for initial alignment and bioinformatics, including bias normalization against synthetic CDR3 analogs. V, D and J gene annotation followed the IMGT database definitions. Additional TRBV analyses were carried out with default settings in VDJtools version 1.1.10 and the R package tcR version 2.2.1.11. GLIPH analysis was performed with version 1.0 using default settings. Significant clonotype frequency changes were tested by 2-sided binomial test with Benjamini-Hochberg correction (alpha = 0.01) in CDR3 sequences with at least 5 reads. Drawn from immuneACCESS, this table holds only the in-frame rearrangements with V and J called that TCRdb kept. Clones are partly lost; checked studies trace under half to an unresolved V gene and leave the rest unexplained. V and J calls and clone size are given by that table; D and trimming were obtained from the DNA. Counted in this sample were 150 to 250 clones; 50% to 60% of them appeared once. The ten most abundant clones make up approximately 25% of the sample.

The time point label here, explained by the study, means: ACT product, IFN-gamma+ CD8 cells after CMV peptide stimulation. Cells from the therapy products were restimulated for roughly 4 hours with the CMV peptide pool, and a secretion assay was used to capture IFN-gamma. The patients had received solid-organ transplants and had drug-resistant/recurrent cytomegalovirus. Under 13 people from the trial were chosen for repertoire analysis because post-therapy peripheral blood mononuclear cells were available from them. Viable CD3+CD8+CD4-IFN-gamma+ cells were sorted from the therapy products on a BD FACSAria III. The Qiagen DNeasy Kit was used to extract genomic DNA from sorted cells.

This chain joins TRBV2 to TRBJ2-5; 12 bases in the junction line up with TRBD2. The sample consisted of cultured CD8+ T cells. This clonotype was obtained from a human patient who had received a solid organ transplant and had CMV disease. After a transplant, some T cells may have been passed on by the graft donor. The DNA is as follows: TGTGCCAGCAGTGAAGGGGCTAGCGGGAGGGGGAGTGGAACCCAGTACTTC. This encodes CASSEGASGRGSGTQYF.